This entry concerns a single T cell receptor beta chain. One entry per CDR3 protein, called by TCRdb with MiXCR from the RT-PCR reads. This sample has about 700,000 distinct CDR3 sequences, with over 12% found just once. The V and J ends lost 6 bases and 13 bases, in that order; junction bases with no gene match: 9. Germline V lookup: CDR1 MNHEY, CDR2 SVGAGI. This CDR3 contains 12 residues. The TCR comes from a female donor in good health, serving as a healthy control. V and J are TRBV6-5 and TRBJ2-3; TRBD2 aligns across 8 bases. The sample consisted of memory CD4+ T cells from blood. The CDR3 nucleotides read TGTGCCAGCAGGTCCGGGACTAGTAACGAGTATTTT. Amino acid sequence: CASRSGTSNEYF.